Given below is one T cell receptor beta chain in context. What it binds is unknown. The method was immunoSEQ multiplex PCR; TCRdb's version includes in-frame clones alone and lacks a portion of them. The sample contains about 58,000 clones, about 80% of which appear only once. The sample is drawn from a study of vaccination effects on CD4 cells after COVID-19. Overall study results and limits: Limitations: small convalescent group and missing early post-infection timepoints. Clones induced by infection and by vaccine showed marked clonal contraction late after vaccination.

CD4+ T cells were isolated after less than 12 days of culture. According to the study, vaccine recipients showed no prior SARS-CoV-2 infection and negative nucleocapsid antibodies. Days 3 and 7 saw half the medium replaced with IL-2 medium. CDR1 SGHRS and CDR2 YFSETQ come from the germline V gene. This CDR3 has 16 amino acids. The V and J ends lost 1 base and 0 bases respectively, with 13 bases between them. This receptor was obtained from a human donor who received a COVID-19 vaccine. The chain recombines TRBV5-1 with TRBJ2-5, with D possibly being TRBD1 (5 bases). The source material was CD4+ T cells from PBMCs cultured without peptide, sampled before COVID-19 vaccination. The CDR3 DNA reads TGCGCCAGCAGCTTGTCCCCTCGACAGAACCAAGAGACCCAGTACTTC. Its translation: CASSLSPRQNQETQYF. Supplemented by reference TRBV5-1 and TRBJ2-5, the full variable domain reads KAGVTQTPRYLIKTRGQQVTLSCSPISGHRSVSWYQQTPGQGLQFLFEYFSETQRNKGNFPGRFSGRQFSNSRSEMNVSTLELGDSALYLCASSLSPRQNQETQYFGPGTRLLVL.